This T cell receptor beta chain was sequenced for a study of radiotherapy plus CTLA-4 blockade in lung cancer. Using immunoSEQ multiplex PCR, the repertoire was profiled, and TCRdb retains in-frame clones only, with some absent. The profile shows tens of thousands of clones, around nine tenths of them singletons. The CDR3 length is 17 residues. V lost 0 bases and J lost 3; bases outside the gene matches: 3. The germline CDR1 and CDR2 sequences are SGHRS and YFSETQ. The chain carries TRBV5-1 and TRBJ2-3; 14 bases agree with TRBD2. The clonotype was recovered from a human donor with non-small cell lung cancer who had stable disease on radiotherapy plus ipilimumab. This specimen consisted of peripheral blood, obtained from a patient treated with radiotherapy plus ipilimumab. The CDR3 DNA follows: TGCGCCAGCAGCTTGGGACTAGCGGGAGGGCAGACAGATACGCAGTATTTT. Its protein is CASSLGLAGGQTDTQYF.